This TCR beta chain came from a study of shared clonotypes between healthy human individuals (dated by TCRdb to between 2020 and 2021). As for the study more broadly: The cohort included a few men and a couple of women between 18 and 49 years of age. To increase sequencing depth and limit assay-specific biases, different laboratories used diverse techniques to prepare libraries and sequence TCR repertoires. For each donor, CD4 naive and CD4 memory were each run on three plates, CD8 naive on two plates, and CD8 memory on one plate. To estimate repertoire size and how much clonotypes are shared between individuals, the study performed deep sequencing of blood TCR repertoires from about 5 healthy adults. Per donor, leukapheresis produced somewhere between about 0.8 and 9 billion PBMCs. What the authors observed across the whole study: The genetic and exposure-history diversity represented was limited by the small number of donors. Rarefaction of sorted-subset datasets indicated incomplete sequencing despite the large sequencing depth. Pairwise subsampling led to the expectation that sequencing depth would affect the degree of clonotype sharing among donors. Sampling was restricted to blood, and TCR repertoires in tissues likely differ from the TCR repertoires found in blood. Higher generation probabilities were observed for clonotypes shared by all four sorted-subset donors than for non-shared clonotypes. Larger estimated clonotype richness was generally found for naive subsets than for memory subsets. Across four donors, roughly 5% of naive CD4, around 3.3% of naive CD8, about 2% of memory CD4, and 0.3% to 0.45% of memory CD8 clonotypes were shared.

Using the deep immunoSEQ assay, multiplex PCR amplified TCR CDR3 regions from genomic DNA. Extracted genomic DNA from each cell subset was spread evenly across all wells of several immunoSEQ 96-well plates, with each plate serving as a replicate. For sorted subsets, each replicate PCR was loaded with roughly 190 ng genomic DNA, equivalent to about 33,000 T cell genomes. Purified libraries were measured with a Qubit 3.0 fluorometer, size-checked on a Bioanalyzer 2100, and measured again with the KAPA Library Quantification kit. Every immunoSEQ 96-well plate was sequenced on a dedicated single-read 150-cycle Illumina NextSeq 550 flow cell. As for how the authors treated the data: Because the immunoSEQ output included only junctional sequences and no quality scores, the filtering could not be the same as the filtering used for full-length reads. Sequences were annotated with PyIR, a Python wrapper for IgBLAST v1.9, using IMGT germline references to assign V/J genes and CDR3. Reads with weak V/J assignments (E-value above 1e-6), missing CDR3, stop codons, out-of-frame junctions, or ambiguous translated residues were removed. V3J clonotypes were defined as sequences sharing the same inferred V gene, J gene, and CDR3 amino acid sequence. Percentage overlap between repertoires was computed as shared unique clonotypes divided by the size of the smaller repertoire. Richness of each repertoire was evaluated using RTK rarefaction, the Chao1 estimator, and Recon v2.1 estimates of unobserved clonotypes. For all TCRbeta clonotypes obtained by the gDNA method from a few donors, generation probabilities were computed with OLGA. What TCRdb holds here is the immuneACCESS table cut down to in-frame rearrangements. Part of the clones is not present; checked against another copy, under half of the missing clones reflect an unresolved V gene, and the others are unexplained. V and J calls and clone size follow that table, whereas D and trimming were derived from the DNA. A total of 550,000 to 700,000 clones appear in this sample, approximately 73% of them only once. Around 1.8% of the sample is held by the ten biggest clonotypes.

The donors were healthy, HIV-negative adults who had no recently reported acute infections or vaccinations. Every donor was a Caucasian adult living in Nashville, Tennessee, USA. CD4+ T cells were enriched through magnetic negative selection, after which naive cells were positively selected on CD45RA and the remaining negative fraction served as the memory subset. Blood was collected by leukapheresis, and PBMCs were isolated by Ficoll-Histopaque density gradient centrifugation and then cryopreserved in liquid nitrogen vapor phase. Purity and quantity of every magnetically sorted T cell population were checked by analytical flow cytometry. Genomic DNA was isolated from every sorted fraction and measured by UV absorbance on a Nanodrop 2000c. The CDR1 and CDR2 encoded by the germline V gene are MDHEN and SYDVKM. V and J are truncated by 4 bases and 7 bases respectively, leaving an intervening sequence of 11 bases. Counted from cysteine to phenylalanine, this CDR3 has 13 amino acids. The CDR3 DNA has 39 bases and is translated from base 1.

This clone has just a few counts. It has no known antigen specificity. Per-nucleotide qualities are absent, and no much larger clonotype sits a single base away. Sequenced material: memory CD4+ T cells sorted from blood. Sample cell subset or site, as interpreted from the label and publication: CD45RA-negative fraction. The receptor comes from a woman aged 30 to 39 in good health. Recombination joined TRBV28 with TRBJ1-5, and possibly TRBD1, on 5 matching bases. The DNA sequence is TGTGCCAGCAGTTCCAGGGTAGACCAGCCCCAGCATTTT. This codes for CASSSRVDQPQHF.